The 24 T cell receptor beta chains below were found in one sample sequenced in a study of blood T cell repertoires in COVID-19. Sequenced by immunoSEQ multiplex PCR; TCRdb stores in-frame clones only, minus some. Of some 390,000 clones detected, about 87% appear once; the ten largest clones hold approximately 2.5%. Sample: peripheral blood. The receptors were gathered from a woman aged 55-69 years with COVID-19, enrolled during active disease.

V and J are TRBV3-1 (or the pseudogene TRBV3-2) and TRBJ2-3, with a possible D match to TRBD1 (5 bases). CDR1 and CDR2 from the germline V gene are LGHDT and YNNKEL (reference sequence). The CDR3 length is 12 residues. Trimming cost V 4 bases and J 4 bases, with 6 bases left between them. For the CDR3, the DNA is TGTGCCAGCAGCCCGACAGCAGATACGCAGTATTTT. It translates to CASSPTADTQYF.

This clone was detected once. The chain joins TRBV28 to TRBJ1-6; D call uncertain. CDR1 and CDR2 from the germline V gene are MDHEN and SYDVKM. Deletions cut 8 bases from V and 9 bases from J, with 17 bases between. The CDR3 consists of 14 residues. CDR3 sequence: CASGHRGWVSPLHF. DNA of the CDR3: TGTGCCAGCGGCCATCGGGGTTGGGTTTCACCCCTCCACTTT. Drawing the rest from reference TRBV28 and TRBJ1-6, the complete variable domain is DVKVTQSSRYLVKRTGEKVFLECVQDMDHENMFWYRQDPGLGLRLIYFSYDVKMKEKGDIPEGYSVSREKKERFSLILESASTNQTSMYLCASGHRGWVSPLHFGNGTRLTVT.

This clone was recorded once. This chain connects TRBV18 to TRBJ1-2; 7 nucleotides line up with TRBD1. The CDR3 consists of 12 residues. J lost 8 bases, V lost 5 bases, and 5 bases had no gene match. Germline-derived CDR1 and CDR2 are KGHSH and LQKENI. CDR3: CASSADRVGYTF. CDR3 sequence (DNA): TGTGCCAGCTCAGCTGACAGGGTCGGCTACACCTTC.

The chain combines TRBV11-2 with TRBJ1-1; the match to TRBD1 covers 7 bases. Looked up from germline, CDR1 is SGHAT and CDR2 is FQNNGV. This CDR3 spans 16 amino acids. V was clipped by 6 bases and J by 4 bases; unmatched bases: 14. The chain's CDR3 is CASRKGAGGLSTEAFF. The CDR3 DNA follows: TGTGCCAGCAGAAAGGGGGCCGGGGGTCTCAGCACTGAAGCTTTCTTT.

The rearrangement joins TRBV29-1 to TRBJ2-2, with D maybe TRBD1 (6 bases). Germline CDR1 SQVTM, CDR2 ANQGSEA. V was shortened by 4 bases and J by 3 bases, with 9 bases between the two germline ends. The CDR3 length is 13 residues. CDR3 bases: TGCAGCGTTGCAGGGGTCCACACCGGGGAGCTGTTTTTT. Its protein is CSVAGVHTGELFF.

V usage is TRBV3-1 (or the pseudogene TRBV3-2) and J usage is TRBJ1-2, with 10 bases that match TRBD1. The CDR3 is 14 amino acids. Trimming took 6 bases from V and 4 from J; bases not matched to a gene: 5. Germline lookup yields CDR1 LGHDT and CDR2 YNNKEL (reference sequence). The CDR3 protein is CASRRQGASYGYTF. CDR3 nucleotides: TGTGCCAGCAGGCGACAGGGGGCGAGCTATGGCTACACCTTC.

The chain has TRBV4-1 and TRBJ2-7, with TRBD2 matching 7 bases. V trimming: 3 bases; J trimming: 6 bases; junction bases outside the gene matches: 2. The CDR3 runs to 12 residues. Germline assignment: CDR1 MGHRA and CDR2 YSYEKL. DNA for the CDR3: TGCGCCAGCAGCCACACGGGGGGCGAGCAGTACTTC. Protein product: CASSHTGGEQYF.

This chain uses TRBV19 with TRBJ1-4; 7 bases are a match to TRBD1. Germline assignment: CDR1 LNHDA and CDR2 SQIVND (reference sequence). After removal of 7 bases from V and 5 bases from J, the junction contained 10 bases not matched to a gene. The CDR3 is 15 amino acids. CDR3 in DNA: TGTGCCAGTATGGAAGCGGACAGGTGGAATGAAAAACTGTTTTTT. Its translation: CASMEADRWNEKLFF.

The chain joins TRBV6-6 to TRBJ2-3; 9 bases are shared with TRBD1. J gave up 3 bases and V 5 bases, and 9 bases lay outside the gene matches. Germline loops: CDR1 MNHNY, CDR2 SVGAGI (reference sequence). The CDR3 spans 16 residues. In nucleotides, the CDR3 is TGTGCCAGCAGTCCCCGGGACAGGGACGCGACAGATACGCAGTATTTT. Translating it yields CASSPRDRDATDTQYF.

V is TRBV7-3 and J is TRBJ2-1; 10 bases align to TRBD2. The CDR3 loop spans 16 amino acids. The germline gives CDR1 SGHTA, CDR2 FQGTGA. The V and J ends lost 3 bases and 2 bases, in that order; junction bases with no gene match: 4. CDR3 residues: CASSFTSGAPYNEQFF. The CDR3 nucleotides read TGTGCCAGCAGCTTTACTAGCGGGGCCCCCTACAATGAGCAGTTCTTC.

This chain joins TRBV28 and TRBJ2-1; 9 positions agree with TRBD2. The CDR3 runs to 16 residues. Germline CDR1 is MDHEN and CDR2 is SYDVKM. Trimming cost V 6 bases and J 6 bases; bases outside gene matches: 12. As DNA, the CDR3 is TGTGCCAGCAGCCGCCGGGGTAGCGGGGGAGGCAATGAGCAGTTCTTC. This translates into CASSRRGSGGGNEQFF.

CDR3 residues: CAISEQGYGTEAFF. The CDR3 DNA sequence: TGTGCCATCAGTGAACAGGGGTATGGGACTGAAGCTTTCTTT. V is TRBV10-3 and J is TRBJ1-1; 7 bases fit TRBD1. Germline V gene sequence: CDR1 ENHRY, CDR2 SYGVKD. V lost 3 bases, J lost 5 bases, and 6 bases stayed unmatched. The CDR3 runs to 14 residues.

This clone was recorded a few times. The chain couples TRBV5-5 to TRBJ1-3; D might be TRBD1 (5 bases). The CDR3 length is 15 residues. The V gene's germline CDR1 is SGHKS and CDR2 YYEKEE (reference sequence). Trimming removed 0 bases from V and 3 bases from J, with 10 bases in between. CDR3 sequence reads: CASSLVQGVGNTIYF. CDR3 sequence (DNA): TGTGCCAGCAGCTTGGTTCAGGGCGTTGGAAACACCATATATTTT.

The rearrangement links TRBV7-6 to TRBJ2-3; possible D gene TRBD2, 5 bases. The CDR3 has 14 amino acids. The germline V and J ends were trimmed by 3 bases and 2 bases, with 9 bases remaining between them. From germline, CDR1 is SGHVS and CDR2 FNYEAQ. The DNA of the CDR3 is TGTGCCAGCAGCTTTACGGGAAACACAGATACGCAGTATTTT. This sequence encodes CASSFTGNTDTQYF.

This clone has more than one count but fewer than ten. The chain combines TRBV20-1 with TRBJ1-2, with D unresolved. CDR1 is DFQATT and CDR2 is SNEGSKA in the germline V gene (reference sequence). The V end lost 5 bases, the J end lost 8 bases, and 12 bases lay between the germline ends. CDR3 length: 11 residues. Written as DNA, the CDR3 is TGCAGTGCTGGATCCCGGGAGGGCTACACCTTC. It codes for CSAGSREGYTF.

V is TRBV6-6 and J is TRBJ2-3; D unresolved. Germline CDR1 is MNHNY and CDR2 is SVGAGI (reference sequence). The CDR3 sequence is 16 residues long. Between the trimmed V and J ends, which lost 3 bases and 0 bases, there was a span of 13 bases. This chain's CDR3 is CASSYDLLSSTDTQYF. The CDR3, as DNA: TGTGCCAGCAGTTATGACTTGCTATCTAGCACAGATACGCAGTATTTT.

The chain couples TRBV6-5 to TRBJ1-1, with D maybe TRBD1 (5 bases). The CDR3 contains 13 residues. Germline V lookup: CDR1 MNHEY, CDR2 SVGAGI. Trimming took 7 bases from V and 1 from J, leaving 10 bases between them. CDR3 loop: CASTYGQNTEAFF. DNA for the CDR3: TGTGCCAGCACCTACGGACAGAACACTGAAGCTTTCTTT.

This sequence joins TRBV28 and TRBJ1-4; 8 bases agree with TRBD1. Trimming cost V 5 bases and J 3 bases; bases outside gene matches: 2. This CDR3 has 14 residues. The V gene's germline CDR1 is MDHEN and CDR2 SYDVKM. CDR3 in DNA: TGTGCCAGCAGTCCGACAGGGGCTAATGAAAAACTGTTTTTT. Its translation is CASSPTGANEKLFF.

This clone was seen only a few times. This chain uses TRBV5-5 with TRBJ1-1; 8 bases are a match to TRBD1. CDR3 size: 16 residues. Germline CDR1 SGHKS, CDR2 YYEKEE (reference sequence). The junction had 4 bases not matched to a gene; V was cut back by 0 bases and J by 0 bases. The CDR3: CASSLVQGALNTEAFF. DNA of the CDR3: TGTGCCAGCAGCTTGGTCCAGGGGGCTCTGAACACTGAAGCTTTCTTT.

Regarding this clone: Other DNA sequences in the sample encode the same CDR3. The J gene is TRBJ1-2, the V gene TRBV28; TRBD1 is a possible D gene (6 bases). The CDR3 covers 13 residues. Germline CDR1 reads MDHEN; CDR2 reads SYDVKM. V lost 6 bases and J lost 1, with 9 bases in between. The CDR3 sequence is CASSLQGNYGYTF. The CDR3 DNA follows: TGTGCCAGCAGCTTACAGGGTAACTATGGCTACACCTTC.

This clone appeared once. The same CDR3 can be traced to other DNA sequences in this sample. The chain couples TRBV18 to TRBJ2-5; D not resolved. The length of the CDR3 is 12 residues. Germline V CDR1 and CDR2: KGHSH, LQKENI. Trimming shortened V by 3 bases and J by 1 base, and 3 bases separated the two germline ends. The CDR3 DNA sequence: TGTGCCAGCTCACCTATCCAAGAGACCCAGTACTTC. Its protein is CASSPIQETQYF.

The V and J genes are TRBV3-1 (or the pseudogene TRBV3-2) and TRBJ1-2; 7 nucleotides align to TRBD1. Germline CDR1 LGHDT, CDR2 YNNKEL (reference sequence). V shed 2 bases and J 1 base; nucleotides not matched to a gene: 1. The CDR3 is made up of 14 amino acids. The CDR3 DNA reads TGTGCCAGCAGCCAATCAGGGGGTAACTATGGCTACACCTTC. It specifies CASSQSGGNYGYTF.

V and J are TRBV14 and TRBJ2-7; no clear D gene. Germline-derived CDR1 and CDR2 are SGHDN and FVKESK. V was shortened by 0 bases and J by 3 bases, with 9 bases between the two germline ends. The CDR3 contains 14 residues. The CDR3 nucleotides are TGTGCCAGCAGCCAAGAAGGAGTTTACTACGAGCAGTACTTC. Amino acid sequence: CASSQEGVYYEQYF.

The chain carries TRBV27 and TRBJ1-5; 9 bases fit TRBD1. The V gene's germline CDR1 is MNHEY and CDR2 SMNVEV (reference sequence). With 4 bases clipped from V and 2 bases from J, the junction kept 6 bases outside the gene matches. This CDR3 comprises 16 residues. The CDR3 loop reads CASSSQGANGNQPQHF. The CDR3 nucleotides are TGTGCCAGCAGTTCACAGGGGGCGAATGGCAATCAGCCCCAGCATTTT.